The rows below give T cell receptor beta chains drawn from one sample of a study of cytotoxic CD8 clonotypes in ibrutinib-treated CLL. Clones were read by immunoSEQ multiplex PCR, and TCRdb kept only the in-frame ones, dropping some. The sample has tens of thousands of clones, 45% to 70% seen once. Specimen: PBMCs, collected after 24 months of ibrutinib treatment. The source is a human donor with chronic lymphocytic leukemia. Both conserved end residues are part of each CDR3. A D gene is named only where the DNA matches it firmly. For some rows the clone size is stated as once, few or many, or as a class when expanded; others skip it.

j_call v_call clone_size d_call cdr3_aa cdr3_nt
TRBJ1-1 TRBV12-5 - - CASGLGNTEAFF TGTGCTAGTGGTTTGGGGAACACTGAAGCTTTCTTT
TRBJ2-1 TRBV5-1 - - CASSGGQSYNEQFF TGCGCCAGCAGCGGCGGACAGAGCTACAATGAGCAGTTCTTC
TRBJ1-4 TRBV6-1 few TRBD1 CASSWTGRREKLFF TGTGCCAGCAGTTGGACAGGGCGGCGTGAAAAACTGTTTTTT
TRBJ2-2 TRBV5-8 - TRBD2 CASSPGTSVTGELFF TGTGCCAGCAGCCCCGGGACTAGTGTTACCGGGGAGCTGTTTTTT
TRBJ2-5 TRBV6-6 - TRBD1 CASKGGGETQYF TGTGCCAGCAAAGGGGGCGGAGAGACCCAGTACTTC
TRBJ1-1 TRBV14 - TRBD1 CASSKTGGVTEAFF TGTGCCAGCAGCAAAACAGGGGGTGTCACTGAAGCTTTCTTT
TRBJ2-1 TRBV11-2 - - CASSLIRGQSYNEQFF TGTGCCAGCAGCTTAATTCGAGGCCAATCCTACAATGAGCAGTTCTTC
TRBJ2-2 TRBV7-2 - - CASSPRAAGTGELFF TGTGCCAGCAGCCCTCGCGCGGCGGGTACCGGGGAGCTGTTTTTT
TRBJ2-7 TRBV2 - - CASRDLRGPYEQYF TGTGCCAGCCGTGATTTGCGCGGACCCTACGAGCAGTACTTC
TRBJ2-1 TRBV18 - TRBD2 CASSPATGHAGGPFDEQFF TGTGCCAGCTCACCAGCGACAGGGCACGCGGGAGGGCCATTTGATGAGCAGTTCTTC
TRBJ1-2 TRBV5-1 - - CASSLTDNYGYTF TGCGCCAGCAGCTTGACTGATAACTATGGCTACACCTTC
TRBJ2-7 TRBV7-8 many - CASSPYRDEQYF TGTGCCAGCAGCCCATACAGGGACGAGCAGTACTTC